A selection of T cell receptor beta chains follows, all from one sample in a study of PD-1 blockade in classical Hodgkin lymphoma. The assay was immunoSEQ multiplex PCR, and TCRdb's table has in-frame clones only and misses some. The sample lists about 9,700 clones; 74% were seen once. This specimen consisted of CD4+ T cells from blood, obtained at baseline. The receptors come from a human donor with classical Hodgkin lymphoma. CDR3s include the opening cysteine and the closing phenylalanine or tryptophan. The order of the fields is CDR3 DNA, CDR3 protein, D gene, clone size, V gene, J gene. A D gene is named only where the DNA matches it firmly. Size is stated for part of the rows, as once, few or many counts, or as a class when the clone is expanded.

cdr3_nt: TGTGCCAGCAGCGTGGCTCACGGAGCGGAGGGCACGCAGTATTTT
cdr3_aa: CASSVAHGAEGTQYF
d_call: .
clone_size: .
v_call: TRBV9
j_call: TRBJ2-3

cdr3_nt: TGTGCCAGCGCCGGCGCTTTAAATCAGCCCCAGCATTTT
cdr3_aa: CASAGALNQPQHF
d_call: .
clone_size: once
v_call: TRBV2
j_call: TRBJ1-5

cdr3_nt: TGTGCCAGCACCCAGGGGACTTTCTCCTACGAGCAGTACTTC
cdr3_aa: CASTQGTFSYEQYF
d_call: .
clone_size: .
v_call: TRBV6-6
j_call: TRBJ2-7

cdr3_nt: TGTGCCAGCAGCTCAGGCCCGGGAGCCTACGAGCAGTACTTC
cdr3_aa: CASSSGPGAYEQYF
d_call: .
clone_size: .
v_call: TRBV7-8
j_call: TRBJ2-7

cdr3_nt: TGTGCCAGCAGCCAAACGGACACCTTGAGGCCCCAGCATTTT
cdr3_aa: CASSQTDTLRPQHF
d_call: .
clone_size: .
v_call: TRBV7-8
j_call: TRBJ1-5

cdr3_nt: TGTGCCAGCCGGGGGGACAGGGGCGAAAAACTGTTTTTT
cdr3_aa: CASRGDRGEKLFF
d_call: TRBD1
clone_size: .
v_call: TRBV9
j_call: TRBJ1-4

cdr3_nt: TGTGCCAGCAGCTTAGCCGGGACAGGAAGCTACAATGAGCAGTTCTTC
cdr3_aa: CASSLAGTGSYNEQFF
d_call: TRBD1
clone_size: .
v_call: TRBV7-2
j_call: TRBJ2-1

cdr3_nt: TGCGCCAGCAGCTTGGTGGAGGGTTTAGGGGAGCTGTTTTTT
cdr3_aa: CASSLVEGLGELFF
d_call: .
clone_size: .
v_call: TRBV5-1
j_call: TRBJ2-2

cdr3_nt: TGTGCCAGCAGCCCCGACAGGGGGATAACTGAAGCTTTCTTT
cdr3_aa: CASSPDRGITEAFF
d_call: TRBD1
clone_size: once
v_call: TRBV5-5
j_call: TRBJ1-1

cdr3_nt: TGTGCCAGCAGCCAGGGGTGGGACATTCAGTACTTC
cdr3_aa: CASSQGWDIQYF
d_call: .
clone_size: .
v_call: TRBV7-9
j_call: TRBJ2-4

cdr3_nt: TGCGCCAGCAGCTTGGGACAGGGAGACACCGGGGAGCTGTTTTTT
cdr3_aa: CASSLGQGDTGELFF
d_call: TRBD1
clone_size: .
v_call: TRBV5-1
j_call: TRBJ2-2

cdr3_nt: TGTGCCAGCAGCTTAGCAGGAGGGGCTAACTATGGCTACACCTTC
cdr3_aa: CASSLAGGANYGYTF
d_call: .
clone_size: .
v_call: TRBV7-8
j_call: TRBJ1-2

cdr3_nt: TGTGCCAGCAGCCTCGGTTCCTATAATTCACCCCTCCACTTT
cdr3_aa: CASSLGSYNSPLHF
d_call: .
clone_size: .
v_call: TRBV14
j_call: TRBJ1-6

cdr3_nt: TGTGCCAGCAGCTCCCGTCCGGGGCCCTACGAGCAGTACTTC
cdr3_aa: CASSSRPGPYEQYF
d_call: .
clone_size: once
v_call: TRBV14
j_call: TRBJ2-7

cdr3_nt: TGTGCCAGCTCACCTCGAAGAGTCCAGGGGACGAACACTGAAGCTTTCTTT
cdr3_aa: CASSPRRVQGTNTEAFF
d_call: .
clone_size: .
v_call: TRBV18
j_call: TRBJ1-1

cdr3_nt: TGTGCCAGCAGCATGGACAGGTGGATCGGAAACACCATATATTTT
cdr3_aa: CASSMDRWIGNTIYF
d_call: TRBD1
clone_size: few
v_call: TRBV5-8
j_call: TRBJ1-3

cdr3_nt: TGTGCCAGCAGTTTGACAGGGATGAGAAATCAGCCCCAGCATTTT
cdr3_aa: CASSLTGMRNQPQHF
d_call: TRBD1
clone_size: few
v_call: TRBV2
j_call: TRBJ1-5

cdr3_nt: TGTGCCAGCAGCCCTCTGAGCGGGAGTGATCCCGGGGAGCTGTTTTTT
cdr3_aa: CASSPLSGSDPGELFF
d_call: TRBD2
clone_size: .
v_call: TRBV2
j_call: TRBJ2-2

cdr3_nt: TGCGCCAGCAGCTTGGCCATAAGGAGTTCACCCCTCCACTTT
cdr3_aa: CASSLAIRSSPLHF
d_call: .
clone_size: .
v_call: TRBV5-1
j_call: TRBJ1-6

cdr3_nt: TGCAGTGCTACCGGAGGAGAGACCCAGTACTTC
cdr3_aa: CSATGGETQYF
d_call: .
clone_size: .
v_call: TRBV20-1
j_call: TRBJ2-5

cdr3_nt: TGTGCCAGCAGTTTCAGGGGCGAGCAGTACTTC
cdr3_aa: CASSFRGEQYF
d_call: .
clone_size: few
v_call: TRBV28
j_call: TRBJ2-7

cdr3_nt: TGTGCCAGCAGTGAAATCGGGTCAGGAAACACCATATATTTT
cdr3_aa: CASSEIGSGNTIYF
d_call: .
clone_size: few
v_call: TRBV6-1
j_call: TRBJ1-3

cdr3_nt: TGTGCCAGCAACGGACTGGGGCAGAACACTGAAGCTTTCTTT
cdr3_aa: CASNGLGQNTEAFF
d_call: .
clone_size: .
v_call: TRBV9
j_call: TRBJ1-1

cdr3_nt: TGTGCCAGCAGCCAAGATATCACAGGCGGCAACACCATATATTTT
cdr3_aa: CASSQDITGGNTIYF
d_call: .
clone_size: medium-sized
v_call: TRBV4-2
j_call: TRBJ1-3

cdr3_nt: TGTGCCATCAGTGATGTGGGGCGGGTGGACTCCTACGAGCAGTACTTC
cdr3_aa: CAISDVGRVDSYEQYF
d_call: .
clone_size: .
v_call: TRBV10-3
j_call: TRBJ2-7